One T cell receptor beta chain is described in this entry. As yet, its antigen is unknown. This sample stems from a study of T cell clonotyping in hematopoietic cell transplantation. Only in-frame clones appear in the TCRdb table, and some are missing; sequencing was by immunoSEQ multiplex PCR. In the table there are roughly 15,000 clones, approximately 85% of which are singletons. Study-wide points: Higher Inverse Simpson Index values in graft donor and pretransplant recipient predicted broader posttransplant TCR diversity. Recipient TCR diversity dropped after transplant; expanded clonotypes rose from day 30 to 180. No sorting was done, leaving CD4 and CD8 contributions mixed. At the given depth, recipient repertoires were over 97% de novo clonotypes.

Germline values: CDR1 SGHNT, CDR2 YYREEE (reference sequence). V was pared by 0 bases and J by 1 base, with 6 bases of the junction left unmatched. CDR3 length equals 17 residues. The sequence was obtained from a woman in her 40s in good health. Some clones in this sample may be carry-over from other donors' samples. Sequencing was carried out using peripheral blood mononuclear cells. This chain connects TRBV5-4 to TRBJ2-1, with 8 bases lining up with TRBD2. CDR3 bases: TGTGCCAGCAGCTTGGACGGGGGGGCAAGGTCCTACAATGAGCAGTTCTTC. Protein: CASSLDGGARSYNEQFF.